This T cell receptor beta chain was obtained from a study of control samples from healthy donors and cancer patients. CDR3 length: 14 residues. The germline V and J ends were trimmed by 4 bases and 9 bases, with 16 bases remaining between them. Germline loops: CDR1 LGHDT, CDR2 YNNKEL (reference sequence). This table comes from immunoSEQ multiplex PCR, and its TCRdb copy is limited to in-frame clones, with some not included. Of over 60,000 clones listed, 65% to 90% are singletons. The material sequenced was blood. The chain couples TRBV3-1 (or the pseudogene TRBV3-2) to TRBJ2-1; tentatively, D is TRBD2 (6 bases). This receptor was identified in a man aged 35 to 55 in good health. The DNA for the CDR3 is TGTGCCAGCAGCCCGAACCTAGCGTTTGCTGAGCAGTTCTTC. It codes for CASSPNLAFAEQFF.